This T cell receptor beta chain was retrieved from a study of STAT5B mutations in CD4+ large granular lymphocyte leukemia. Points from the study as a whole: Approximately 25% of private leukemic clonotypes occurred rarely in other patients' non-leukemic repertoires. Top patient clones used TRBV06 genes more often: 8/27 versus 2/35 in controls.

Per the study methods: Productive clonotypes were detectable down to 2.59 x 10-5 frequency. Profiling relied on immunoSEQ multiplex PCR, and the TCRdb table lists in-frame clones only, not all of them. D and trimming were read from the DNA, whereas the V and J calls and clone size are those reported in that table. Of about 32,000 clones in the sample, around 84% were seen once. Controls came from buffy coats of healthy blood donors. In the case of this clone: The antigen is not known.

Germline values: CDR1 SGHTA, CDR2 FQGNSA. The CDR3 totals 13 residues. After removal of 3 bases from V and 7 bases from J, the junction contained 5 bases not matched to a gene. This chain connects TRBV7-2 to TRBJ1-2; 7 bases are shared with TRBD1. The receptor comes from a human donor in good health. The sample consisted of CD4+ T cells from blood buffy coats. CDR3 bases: TGTGCCAGCAGCTTGACACAGGGGAGTGGCTACACCTTC. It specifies CASSLTQGSGYTF.